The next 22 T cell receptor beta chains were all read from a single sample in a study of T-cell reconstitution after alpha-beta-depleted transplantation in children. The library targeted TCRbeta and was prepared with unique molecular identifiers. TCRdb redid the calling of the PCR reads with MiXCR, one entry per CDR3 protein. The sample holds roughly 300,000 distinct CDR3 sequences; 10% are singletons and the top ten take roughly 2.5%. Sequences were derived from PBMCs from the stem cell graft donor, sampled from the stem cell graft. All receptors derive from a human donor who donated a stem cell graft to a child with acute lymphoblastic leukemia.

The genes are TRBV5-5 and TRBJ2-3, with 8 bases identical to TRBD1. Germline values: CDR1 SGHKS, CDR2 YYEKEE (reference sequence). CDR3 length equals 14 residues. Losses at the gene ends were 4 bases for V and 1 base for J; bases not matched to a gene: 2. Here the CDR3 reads CASSTDRGTDTQYF. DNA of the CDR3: TGTGCCAGCAGCACGGACAGGGGCACAGATACGCAGTATTTT. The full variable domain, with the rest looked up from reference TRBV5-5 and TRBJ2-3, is DAGVTQSPTHLIKTRGQQVTLRCSPISGHKSVSWYQQVLGQGPQFIFQYYEKEERGRGNFPDRFSARQFPNYSSELNVNALLLGDSALYLCASSTDRGTDTQYFGPGTRLTVL.

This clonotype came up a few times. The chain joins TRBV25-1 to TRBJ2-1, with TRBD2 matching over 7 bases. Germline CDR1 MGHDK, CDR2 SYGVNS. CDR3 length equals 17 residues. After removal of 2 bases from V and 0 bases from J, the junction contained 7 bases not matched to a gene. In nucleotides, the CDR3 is TGTGCCAGCAGTGAAAGGTGGGGGGGTAGCTCCTACAATGAGCAGTTCTTC. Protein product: CASSERWGGSSYNEQFF.

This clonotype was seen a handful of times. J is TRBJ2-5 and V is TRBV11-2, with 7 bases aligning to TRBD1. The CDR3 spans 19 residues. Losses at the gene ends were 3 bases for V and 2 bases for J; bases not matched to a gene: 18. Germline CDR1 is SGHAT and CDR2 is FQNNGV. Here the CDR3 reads CASSFEFNPPNRGQETQYF. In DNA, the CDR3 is TGTGCCAGCAGCTTCGAATTTAATCCCCCCAACAGGGGACAAGAGACCCAGTACTTC.

CDR3 in amino acids: CASSDRGQETQYF. CDR3 nucleotides: TGTGCCAGCAGTGACAGAGGCCAAGAGACCCAGTACTTC. The chain links TRBV6-1 to TRBJ2-5; no clear D gene. V lost 3 bases and J 1 base, leaving 6 bases between the germline ends. CDR1 is MNHNS and CDR2 is SASEGT in the germline V gene. The CDR3 has 13 residues.

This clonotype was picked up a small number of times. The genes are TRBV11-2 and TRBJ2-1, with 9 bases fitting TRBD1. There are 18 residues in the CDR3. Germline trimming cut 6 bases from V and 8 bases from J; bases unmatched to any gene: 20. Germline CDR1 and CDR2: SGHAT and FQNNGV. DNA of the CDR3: TGTGCCAGCAGACGTCTTCCGCCCCCGGGACAGGGAATAGATGAGCAGTTCTTC. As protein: CASRRLPPPGQGIDEQFF.

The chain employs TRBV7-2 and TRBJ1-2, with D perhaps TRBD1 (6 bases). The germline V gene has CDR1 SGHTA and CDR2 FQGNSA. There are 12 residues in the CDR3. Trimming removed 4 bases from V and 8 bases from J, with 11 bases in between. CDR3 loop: CASSSQGKGYTF. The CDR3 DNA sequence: TGTGCCAGCAGCTCACAGGGAAAAGGCTACACCTTC.

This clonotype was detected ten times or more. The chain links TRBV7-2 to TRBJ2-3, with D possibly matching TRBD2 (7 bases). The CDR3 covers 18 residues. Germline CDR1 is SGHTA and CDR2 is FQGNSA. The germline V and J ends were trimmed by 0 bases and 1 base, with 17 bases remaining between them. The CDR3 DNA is TGTGCCAGCAGCTTAGCGCGGGGAGGGGGAGGTGGCACAGATACGCAGTATTTT. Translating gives CASSLARGGGGGTDTQYF.

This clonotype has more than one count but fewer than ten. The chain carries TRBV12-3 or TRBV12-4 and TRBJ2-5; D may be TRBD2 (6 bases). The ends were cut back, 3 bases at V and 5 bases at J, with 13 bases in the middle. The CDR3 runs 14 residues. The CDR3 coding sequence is TGTGCCAGCAGTTTCAGACTAGGAGGCGAGACCCAGTACTTC. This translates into CASSFRLGGETQYF.

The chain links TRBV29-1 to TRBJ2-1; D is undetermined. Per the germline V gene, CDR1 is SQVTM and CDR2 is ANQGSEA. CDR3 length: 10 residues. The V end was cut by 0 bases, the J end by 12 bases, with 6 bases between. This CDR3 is CSVEDYGQFF. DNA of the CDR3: TGCAGCGTTGAAGATTATGGGCAGTTCTTC.

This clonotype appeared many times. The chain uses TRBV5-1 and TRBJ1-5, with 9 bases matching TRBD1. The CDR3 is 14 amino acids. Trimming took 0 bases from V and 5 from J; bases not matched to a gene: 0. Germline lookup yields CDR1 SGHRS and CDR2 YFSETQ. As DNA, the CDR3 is TGCGCCAGCAGCTTGGGGACAGGGGATCAGCCCCAGCATTTT. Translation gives CASSLGTGDQPQHF.

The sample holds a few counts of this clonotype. The CDR3 DNA sequence: TGTGCCAGCAGCCTCACTAGCGGGACGCAGTATTTT. It is translated as CASSLTSGTQYF. This sequence joins TRBV7-2 and TRBJ2-3; 9 bases are a match to TRBD2. Germline CDR1 SGHTA, CDR2 FQGNSA. J lost 9 bases, V lost 5 bases, and 3 bases had no gene match. The CDR3 totals 12 residues.

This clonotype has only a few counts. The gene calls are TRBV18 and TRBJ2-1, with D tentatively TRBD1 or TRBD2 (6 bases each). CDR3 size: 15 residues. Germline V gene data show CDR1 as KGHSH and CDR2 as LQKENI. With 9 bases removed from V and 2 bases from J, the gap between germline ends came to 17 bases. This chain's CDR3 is CASAPGGEAYNEQFF. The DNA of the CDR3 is TGTGCCAGTGCCCCCGGGGGCGAGGCCTACAATGAGCAGTTCTTC.

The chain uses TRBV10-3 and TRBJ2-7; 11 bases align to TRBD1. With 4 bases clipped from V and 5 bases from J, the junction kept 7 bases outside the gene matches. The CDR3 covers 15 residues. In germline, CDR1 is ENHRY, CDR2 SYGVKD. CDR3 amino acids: CAISGRDRGVHEQYF. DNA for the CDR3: TGTGCCATCAGTGGCCGGGACAGGGGGGTCCACGAGCAGTACTTC.

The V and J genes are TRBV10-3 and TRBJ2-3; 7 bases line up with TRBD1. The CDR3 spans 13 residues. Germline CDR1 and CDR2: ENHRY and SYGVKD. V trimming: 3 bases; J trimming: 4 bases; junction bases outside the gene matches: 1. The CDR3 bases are TGTGCCATCAGTGATGGGACAGCAGATACGCAGTATTTT. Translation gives CAISDGTADTQYF.

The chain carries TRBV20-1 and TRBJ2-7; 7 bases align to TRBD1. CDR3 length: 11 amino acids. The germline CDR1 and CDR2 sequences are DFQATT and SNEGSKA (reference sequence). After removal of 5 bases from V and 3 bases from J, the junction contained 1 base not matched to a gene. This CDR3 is CSARQGYEQYF. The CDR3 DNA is TGCAGTGCTCGACAGGGCTACGAGCAGTACTTC.

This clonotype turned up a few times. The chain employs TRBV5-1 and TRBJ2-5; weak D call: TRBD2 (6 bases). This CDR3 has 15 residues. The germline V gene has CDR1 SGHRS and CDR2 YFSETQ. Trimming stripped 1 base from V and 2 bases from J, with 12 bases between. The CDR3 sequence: CASSLTPSEQETQYF. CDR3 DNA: TGCGCCAGCAGCTTGACCCCTAGCGAACAAGAGACCCAGTACTTC.

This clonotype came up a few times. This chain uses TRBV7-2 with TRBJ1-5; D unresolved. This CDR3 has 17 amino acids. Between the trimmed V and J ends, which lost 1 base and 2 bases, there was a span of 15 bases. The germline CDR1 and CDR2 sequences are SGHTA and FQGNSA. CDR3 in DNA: TGTGCCAGCAGCTTAGTCCCTGGGGATTTCGGCAATCAGCCCCAGCATTTT. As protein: CASSLVPGDFGNQPQHF.

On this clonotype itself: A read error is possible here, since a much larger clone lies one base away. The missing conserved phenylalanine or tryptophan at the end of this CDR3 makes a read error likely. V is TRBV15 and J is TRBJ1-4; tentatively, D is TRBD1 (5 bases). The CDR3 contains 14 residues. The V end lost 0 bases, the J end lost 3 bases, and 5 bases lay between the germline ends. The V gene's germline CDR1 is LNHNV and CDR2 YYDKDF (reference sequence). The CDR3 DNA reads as TGTGCCACCAGCAGAGACAGGGCTAATGAAAAACTGTTTTCT. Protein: CATSRDRANEKLFS.

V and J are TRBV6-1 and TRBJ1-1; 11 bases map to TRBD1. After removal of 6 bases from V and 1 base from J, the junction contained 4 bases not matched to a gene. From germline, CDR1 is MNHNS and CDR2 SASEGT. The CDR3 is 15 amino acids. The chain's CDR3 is CASSGQGAKNTEAFF. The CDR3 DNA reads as TGTGCCAGCAGCGGACAGGGGGCAAAGAACACTGAAGCTTTCTTT.

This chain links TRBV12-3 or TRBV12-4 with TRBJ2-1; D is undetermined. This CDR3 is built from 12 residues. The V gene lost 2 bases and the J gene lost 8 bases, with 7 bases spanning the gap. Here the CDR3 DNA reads TGTGCCAGCAGTTTAACCGGCTATGAGCAGTTCTTC. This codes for CASSLTGYEQFF.

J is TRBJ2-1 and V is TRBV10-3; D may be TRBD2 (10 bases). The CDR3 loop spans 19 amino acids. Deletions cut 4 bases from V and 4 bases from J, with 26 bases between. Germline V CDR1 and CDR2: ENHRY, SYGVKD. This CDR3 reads CAISGGQGSSGSSYNEQFF. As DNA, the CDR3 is TGTGCCATCAGTGGAGGACAGGGGTCTAGCGGGAGCAGTTACAATGAGCAGTTCTTC.

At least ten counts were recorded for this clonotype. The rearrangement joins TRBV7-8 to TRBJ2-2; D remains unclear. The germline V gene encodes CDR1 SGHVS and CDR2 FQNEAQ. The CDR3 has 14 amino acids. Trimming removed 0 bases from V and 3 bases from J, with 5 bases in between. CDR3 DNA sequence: TGTGCCAGCAGCTTAGCTGCTTACACCGGGGAGCTGTTTTTT. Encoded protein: CASSLAAYTGELFF.